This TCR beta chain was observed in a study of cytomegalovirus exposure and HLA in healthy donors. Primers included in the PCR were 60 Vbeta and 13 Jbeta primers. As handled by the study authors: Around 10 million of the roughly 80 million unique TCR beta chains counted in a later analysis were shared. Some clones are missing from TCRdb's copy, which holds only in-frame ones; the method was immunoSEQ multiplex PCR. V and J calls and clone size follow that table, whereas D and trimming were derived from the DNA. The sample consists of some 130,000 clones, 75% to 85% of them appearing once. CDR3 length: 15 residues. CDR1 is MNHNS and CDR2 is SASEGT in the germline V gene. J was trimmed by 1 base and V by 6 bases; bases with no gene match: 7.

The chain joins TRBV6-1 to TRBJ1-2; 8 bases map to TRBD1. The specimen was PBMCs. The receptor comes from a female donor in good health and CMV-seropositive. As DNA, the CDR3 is TGTGCCAGCAGGGTAGGACAGGGACTTAACTATGGCTACACCTTC. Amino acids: CASRVGQGLNYGYTF.